This T cell receptor (beta chain) was captured in a study of blood T cells in healthy people across ages (dated by TCRdb to 2013 to 2016). Concerning the study at large: In model experiments, template switching captured about one uniquely barcoded TCR beta cDNA molecule for every two T cells. Using the same blood draw, the study looked at two additional independent replicas of 1 million unique cDNA reads for two donors, one aged 18 to 30 and the other aged 80 or older. Donors were grouped into four age groups: young (average roughly 15 years), middle-aged (39), aged (62) and long-lived (over 80). Donors of different ages were randomly distributed across sequencing lanes to avoid experimental bias. The study measured age-related changes in TCR beta repertoire diversity using deep sequencing normalized with unique cDNA molecular identifiers. The paper's findings and limits, for the study overall: Because profiling used bulk unsorted PBMCs, naive and antigen-experienced compartments could not be compared conclusively. The long-lived group showed more naive CD4+ T cells, fewer expanded clones and increased TCR diversity than the aged group, suggesting age selection. Donor CMV infection status was unknown, potentially confounding age-related changes in expanded clonotypes. As age increased, observed TCR beta diversity per million T cells dropped in a roughly linear way, and a significant reduction was already evident by age about 36. Estimates of total diversity based on one million sequenced T cells were regarded as lower bounds and as underestimates. A strong correlation was found between observed TCR beta diversity and the percentage of naive T cells measured by flow cytometry.

CDR3 length: 16 amino acids, cysteine to phenylalanine. Here the CDR3 DNA is all that survives: 48 bases in frame from base 1. V is pared back by 4 bases and J by 0 bases, with 13 bases lying between the germline termini. Sequences LGHNA (CDR1) and YNFKEQ (CDR2) are obtained from the germline V gene. This clonotype occurred a few times. The clone's antigen remains unknown. Within one base of it there is no much larger clone, and no base qualities were kept. Library construction relied on 5' RACE. This sample was sequenced with an Illumina HiSeq 2500. A second PCR of roughly 6 to 11 cycles was performed with a sample-barcoded 5' primer and a J-beta primer mix. A template-switch 5' adaptor carrying 12 random nucleotides introduced a unique molecular identifier onto each TCR beta cDNA molecule. Each sample yielded at least 3 million CDR3-containing paired-end reads. The Mint cDNA synthesis kit, primed by a TRBC-specific oligonucleotide, was used to synthesize first-strand cDNA from all RNA. After uracil-DNA glycosylase treatment, a first 18-cycle PCR used universal primers M1SS and BC2_uni_R on all cDNA. In the paper's pipeline: Each sample was normalized by randomly selecting 1 million high-quality reads, each carrying a distinct molecular identifier. Reads with shared molecular identifiers were discarded instead of being binned into consensus sequences. MiTCR, with a Q25 quality threshold and the strictest error-elimination algorithm, was used for CDR3 identification, clonotype clustering and error correction. A nonparametric unseen species model with Euler transformation was used to estimate lower-bound total TCR beta diversity. TCRdb handled the public reads itself, with Q25 trimming in fastp and clone calling in MiXCR, and kept productive beta chains. Every distinct CDR3 protein forms one entry, paired with its most common genes and DNA. TCRdb's processing, not the authors' own work, is the source of the V and J calls. In this sample the table shows more than 500,000 distinct CDR3 sequences, approximately 25% of which occur a single time. Under 20% of the sample comes from the top ten.

The 39 donors, aged 6 to 90 years, were systemically healthy Caucasian individuals from Russia. Each donor gave approximately 9.3 milliliters of peripheral blood, collected into EDTA-treated Vacutainer tubes. Ficoll-Paque density-gradient centrifugation was used to isolate PBMCs, with at least 6 million per sample. Trizol reagent was used to extract total RNA from the PBMCs, yielding at least 6 micrograms per sample. The percentages of naive CD45RAhigh/CD27high T cells were determined by flow cytometry on a PBMC aliquot from every donor. The TCR comes from a woman in her 70s in good health. Here the chain combines TRBV4-2 and TRBJ1-3; the D segment could be TRBD1, given 6 matching bases. The sequenced sample consisted of blood. The CDR3 reads CASSPTGPTSGNTIYF. The nucleotides are TGTGCCAGCAGCCCGACAGGACCCACCTCTGGAAACACCATATATTTT.